The clone carrying this T cell receptor beta chain was picked up a small number of times. Its antigen is not known. The sample originates from a study of T cell repertoires in cytomegalovirus infection. One entry per CDR3 protein, called by TCRdb with MiXCR from the reads. The table lists about 330,000 distinct CDR3 sequences, approximately 30% of them singletons. Trimming shortened V by 7 bases and J by 3 bases, and 9 bases separated the two germline ends. The CDR3 totals 13 residues. Germline loops: CDR1 SGHTA, CDR2 FQGNSA. This chain connects TRBV7-2 to TRBJ2-2; unclear D gene. Material: cultured PBMCs, obtained from culture after CMV antigen stimulation. The receptor's source is a human donor in good health (CMV status not recorded). Some clones in this sample may be carry-over from other donors' samples. In nucleotides, the CDR3 is TGTGCCAGCAAGGTCATGGACACCGGGGAGCTGTTTTTT. Its translation is CASKVMDTGELFF. Full variable domain (rest looked up from reference TRBV7-2 and TRBJ2-2): GAGVSQSPSNKVTEKGKDVELRCDPISGHTALYWYRQSLGQGLEFLIYFQGNSAPDKSGLPSDRFSAERTGGSVSTLTIQRTQQEDSAVYLCASKVMDTGELFFGEGSRLTVL.